This entry lists 16 T cell receptor beta chains sequenced from one sample in a study of blood T cell repertoires in COVID-19 (TCRdb year 2020). The protocol used for the library was the immunoSEQ multiplex PCR assay. As stored in TCRdb, this immuneACCESS dataset retains in-frame rearrangements with V and J assigned. A fraction of the clones does not appear; measured against another copy, unresolved V genes explain less than half of the discrepancy, and the remainder lacks a known reason. This sample comprises 6,000 or so clones, roughly 77% of them detected only once. Roughly 15% of the sample rests with the top ten. Sequenced sample: peripheral blood. These receptors all stem from a man aged 55 to 70 with acute or convalescent COVID-19.

In this sample, this clone turned up once. The chain combines TRBV3-1 (or the pseudogene TRBV3-2) with TRBJ1-2; D call uncertain. Germline V CDR1 and CDR2: LGHDT, YNNKEL (reference sequence). This CDR3 is 14 amino acids long. V was clipped by 0 bases and J by 2 bases, with 7 bases between them. CDR3 bases: TGTGCCAGCAGCCAAGACGGGATAAACTATGGCTACACCTTC. Its protein is CASSQDGINYGYTF.

This chain links TRBV6-6 with TRBJ2-7; 11 bases are shared with TRBD1. With V trimmed by 6 bases and J by 4 bases, 8 bases remained unmatched. The CDR3 is made up of 15 amino acids. Germline V gene lookup returns CDR1 MNHNY and CDR2 SVGAGI (reference sequence). The CDR3 protein is CASRLGQGAGYEQYF. Written as DNA, the CDR3 is TGTGCCAGCAGACTAGGACAGGGGGCAGGGTACGAGCAGTACTTC.

The chain combines TRBV5-5 with TRBJ1-1; TRBD1 is a possible D gene (6 bases). The V end was cut by 3 bases, the J end by 1 base, with 7 bases between. The germline gives CDR1 SGHKS, CDR2 YYEKEE (reference sequence). This CDR3 region has 13 residues. CDR3 region: CASSWGQNTEAFF. In nucleotides, the CDR3 is TGTGCCAGCAGCTGGGGACAGAACACTGAAGCTTTCTTT.

A few counts support this clone. This chain uses TRBV3-1 (or the pseudogene TRBV3-2) with TRBJ2-1, with TRBD2 identical over 8 bases. The V and J ends lost 1 base and 4 bases, in that order; junction bases with no gene match: 15. Germline lookup yields CDR1 LGHDT and CDR2 YNNKEL (reference sequence). The CDR3 sequence is 19 residues long. CDR3 nucleotide sequence: TGTGCCAGCAGCCAAGGTAGCCTAGCCGGGACTAGTTCGTACAATGAGCAGTTCTTC. Translating gives CASSQGSLAGTSSYNEQFF.

This rearrangement joins TRBV30 to TRBJ2-7; no definite D call. V was trimmed by 0 bases and J by 5 bases, leaving 8 bases between them. The CDR3 spans 12 residues. Germline assignment: CDR1 GTSNPN and CDR2 SVGIG (reference sequence). In nucleotides, the CDR3 is TGTGCCTGGAGTGTACTTCAGGACGAGCAGTACTTC. Translated, it gives CAWSVLQDEQYF.

A single count supports this clone. This sequence joins TRBV2 and TRBJ2-2; possibly TRBD2 for D (5 bases). Germline V gene lookup returns CDR1 SNHLY and CDR2 FYNNEI. V was pared by 7 bases and J by 2 bases, with 17 bases between. The CDR3 extends over 16 amino acids. The CDR3 nucleotides read TGTGCCAGCAATCGGGGTACCGCGCGAAACACCGGGGAGCTGTTTTTT. Translated, it gives CASNRGTARNTGELFF. The variable domain in full, with the rest retrieved from reference TRBV2 and TRBJ2-2, is EPEVTQTPSHQVTQMGQEVILRCVPISNHLYFYWYRQILGQKVEFLVSFYNNEISEKSEIFDDQFSVERPDGSNFTLKIRSTKLEDSAMYFCASNRGTARNTGELFFGEGSRLTVL.

V and J are TRBV18 and TRBJ2-3; D is possibly TRBD2 (7 bases). V shed 0 bases and J shed 3 bases, with 13 bases lying between them. Germline loops: CDR1 KGHSH, CDR2 LQKENI. This CDR3 region has 16 residues. CDR3 coding DNA: TGTGCCAGCTCACCACCTGGCGGGGGCTTAACAGATACGCAGTATTTT. Protein: CASSPPGGGLTDTQYF.

V and J are TRBV5-1 and TRBJ1-1, with unresolved D. CDR1 and CDR2 from the germline V gene are SGHRS and YFSETQ. V was pared by 1 base and J by 5 bases, with 9 bases between. The CDR3 has 13 residues. DNA of the CDR3: TGCGCCAGCAGCTTGCCCCCCTCGACTGAAGCTTTCTTT. Its translation is CASSLPPSTEAFF.

The chain carries TRBV7-2 and TRBJ2-5, with 11 bases aligning to TRBD2. Germline CDR1 is SGHTA and CDR2 is FQGNSA. The CDR3 spans 18 residues. The V segment lost 1 base and the J segment 9 bases; nucleotides outside the gene matches: 16. CDR3 in amino acids: CASSLGPFSGGAREAQYF. The CDR3 DNA follows: TGTGCCAGCAGCTTAGGGCCCTTTAGCGGGGGGGCCCGGGAGGCCCAGTACTTC.

The chain is built from TRBV6-6 and TRBJ2-4; 8 bases align to TRBD1. V lost 4 bases and J lost 7; bases outside the gene matches: 3. CDR1 and CDR2 (germline): MNHNY, SVGAGI (reference sequence). The CDR3 has 13 residues. The chain's CDR3 is CASSFSGGNIQYF. CDR3 bases: TGTGCCAGCAGTTTTTCAGGGGGCAACATTCAGTACTTC.

This clone was counted a single time. V is TRBV3-1 (or the pseudogene TRBV3-2) and J is TRBJ1-4, with D perhaps matching TRBD1 (6 bases). Trimming removed 4 bases at V and 3 bases at J, with 12 bases between. The germline V gene encodes CDR1 LGHDT and CDR2 YNNKEL (reference sequence). This CDR3 region has 15 residues. CDR3 DNA sequence: TGTGCCAGCAGCCGAAACAGGGTGCCTAATGAAAAACTGTTTTTT. Translated, it gives CASSRNRVPNEKLFF.

The chain carries TRBV9 and TRBJ1-6, with D hard to call. With 0 bases removed from V and 8 bases from J, the gap between germline ends came to 6 bases. CDR1 is SGDLS and CDR2 is YYNGEE in the germline V gene. The CDR3 totals 13 residues. The CDR3 nucleotides are TGTGCCAGCAGCGTAGTTCCCGATTCACCCCTCCACTTT. As protein: CASSVVPDSPLHF.

This chain uses TRBV5-1 with TRBJ2-1; 10 nucleotides match TRBD2. This CDR3 contains 16 residues. J was trimmed by 4 bases and V by 4 bases; bases with no gene match: 8. Germline V CDR1 and CDR2: SGHRS, YFSETQ. The CDR3 loop is CASSALAGATYNEQFF. Here the CDR3 DNA reads TGCGCCAGCAGCGCGCTAGCGGGGGCCACGTACAATGAGCAGTTCTTC.

The chain is built from TRBV3-1 (or the pseudogene TRBV3-2) and TRBJ1-2; weak D call: TRBD1 (5 bases). This CDR3 is built from 12 residues. V was cut by 4 bases and J by 8 bases, with 11 bases left in between. Germline V CDR1 and CDR2: LGHDT, YNNKEL (reference sequence). The CDR3 region is CASSPGGGGYTF. In nucleotides, the CDR3 is TGTGCCAGCAGCCCCGGGGGGGGAGGCTACACCTTC.

This clone was counted a few times. The J gene is TRBJ1-2, the V gene TRBV2, with TRBD1 matching 10 bases. Unmatched junction bases numbered 11, after V lost 11 bases and J lost 8 bases. CDR1 SNHLY and CDR2 FYNNEI come from the germline V gene. The CDR3 runs to 13 residues. CDR3 loop: CAGDRDRGLGYTF. DNA of the CDR3: TGTGCCGGAGACCGGGACAGGGGCCTGGGCTACACCTTC.

This clone is a singleton in its sample. This chain connects TRBV28 to TRBJ1-1, with TRBD1 identical over 7 bases. There are 16 residues in the CDR3. The V gene's germline CDR1 is MDHEN and CDR2 SYDVKM. The junction had 22 bases not matched to a gene; V was cut back by 8 bases and J by 10 bases. The CDR3 is CASSRTKGRGSFGAFF. CDR3 nucleotide sequence: TGTGCCAGCTCGCGAACAAAGGGCAGGGGGTCTTTTGGAGCTTTCTTT. The full variable domain, completed using reference TRBV28 and TRBJ1-1, is DVKVTQSSRYLVKRTGEKVFLECVQDMDHENMFWYRQDPGLGLRLIYFSYDVKMKEKGDIPEGYSVSREKKERFSLILESASTNQTSMYLCASSRTKGRGSFGAFFGQGTRLTVV.